This TCR beta chain derives from a study of post-analysis software for immune sequencing data. Background on the study: There were relapsing-remitting, secondary progressive and progressive-relapsing multiple sclerosis among the disease courses included.

The CDR3 spans 18 residues. The germline gives CDR1 PRHDT, CDR2 FYEKMQ (reference sequence). Trimming cost V 0 bases and J 5 bases; bases outside gene matches: 13. Libraries were made from TCR beta cDNA, and they carried unique molecular identifiers. TCRdb passed the PCR reads through MiXCR, listing each CDR3 protein once. The table lists 600,000 to 700,000 distinct CDR3 sequences, 59% of them singletons, with approximately 10% in the top ten. About this clonotype: Its antigen is as yet unknown.

General study results and limits: Higher frequency in patients than in controls was seen for a handful of TRBV segments, with TRBV5-6, TRBV5-1 and TRBV20-1 among them. Patients with multiple sclerosis recorded significantly lower normalized Chao1 diversity than controls, the study found. Samples made in the same batch grouped tightly together by F measure.

The sequence derives from a girl aged 2 to 9 with multiple sclerosis. The chain uses TRBV13 and TRBJ2-5; TRBD2 aligns across 9 bases. The sequenced sample consisted of blood. CDR3 sequence (DNA): TGTGCCAGCAGCTTAGGAGGGGCTAGCGGGACCTATGCGGAGACCCAGTACTTC. Encoded protein: CASSLGGASGTYAETQYF.